The rows below give T cell receptor beta chains drawn from one sample of a study of T cells in Graves' hyperthyroidism and ophthalmopathy. Each CDR3 protein gets one entry after TCRdb re-called the multiplex PCR reads with MiXCR. The repertoire has approximately 690,000 distinct CDR3 sequences, less than 25% of them found once; the top ten carry 30% to 40%. The sequencing sample was made of blood. These TCRs come from a man aged 30-40 years with Graves' ophthalmopathy. Each CDR3 is given without its conserved first and last residue.

cdr3_aa j_call v_call
ASGYGQETQY TRBJ2-5 TRBV12-5
ASSSSGGYQPQH TRBJ1-5 TRBV12-3/TRBV12-4
ASSWTGLQETQY TRBJ2-5 TRBV7-9
SASGRNTGELF TRBJ2-2 TRBV20-1
SVERREGRF TRBJ2-1 TRBV29-1
ASSLGLTSNQPQH TRBJ1-5 TRBV13
SAWGTAKNIQY TRBJ2-4 TRBV20-1
ASSSVGAGEQY TRBJ2-7 TRBV7-3
SVGRDATYEQY TRBJ2-7 TRBV29-1
ASSWEGVTGNTIY TRBJ1-3 TRBV11-2
ASSPRSGNEQF TRBJ2-1 TRBV7-9
ASRKRTEWRNTEAF TRBJ1-1 TRBV2
ASSFYAGTSYNEQF TRBJ2-1 TRBV7-2
ASSYTSRDYEQY TRBJ2-7 TRBV6-2/TRBV6-3
ASSPHLQPTYEQY TRBJ2-7 TRBV5-1
ATSRYSNEQF TRBJ2-1 TRBV15
ASSPWTSSTGELF TRBJ2-2 TRBV14
ASSPKLWTRYEQY TRBJ2-7 TRBV27
ASSPTGGIYNSPLH TRBJ1-6 TRBV5-4
ASRTGTAVLNSPLH TRBJ1-6 TRBV6-1
SAPPPRTNGYT TRBJ1-2 TRBV20-1
AWIWDPQMNTEAF TRBJ1-1 TRBV30
ASGGAVGVEQF TRBJ2-1 TRBV28
SVEPRVGNEQF TRBJ2-1 TRBV29-1
ASSLGGVEQY TRBJ2-7 TRBV7-9
ASSQITGTADMNTEAF TRBJ1-1 TRBV4-2
ASSLVAGAQYTQY TRBJ2-3 TRBV28